This T cell receptor beta chain emerged from a study of T-cell reconstitution after alpha-beta-depleted transplantation in children (dated by TCRdb to between 2015 and 2016). Some background on the complete study: Using TCR repertoire profiling, the study followed T-cell immune reconstitution in a quantitative way in children after TCRalphabeta/CD19-depleted allogeneic hematopoietic cell transplantation.

The intended sense of this specimen's treatment or condition label: allogeneic hematopoietic cell transplantation with graft depleted of TCRalphabeta T cells and CD19 B cells. The transplant recipients were children given TCRalphabeta/CD19-depleted allogeneic hematopoietic cell grafts. Of note for this clonotype: Its target antigen remains unknown. Per-nucleotide qualities are absent, and no much larger clonotype sits a single base away.

Library method: PCR. TCRdb records Illumina HiSeq 2500 as the sequencer. Molecular barcoding was employed in the preparation of TCR libraries, with unique molecular identifiers being used to normalize TCRbeta repertoire quantification. Through fastp at Q25 and MiXCR, TCRdb rebuilt clones from the public reads, retaining in-frame beta chains. Every entry covers one CDR3 protein and lists the most common genes and DNA from its rows. The sample table holds about 1,000,000 distinct CDR3 sequences, of which 25% to 35% were seen once. The top ten constitute roughly 28% of the sample. Study-level results and caveats: Over the following months the frequencies of hyperexpanded clones went down, and after one year T-cell counts and TCRbeta diversity were mostly credited to newly produced T cells. The apparently early recovery of alphabetaT-cell counts about two months after transplant reportedly depended on only several hundred rapidly expanded clones that came from non-depleted graft cells. In some patients, the high TCRbeta diversity seen at day 60 was put down to recipient T cells and intrathymic progenitors that had survived conditioning.

V drops 4 bases and J drops 5 bases, leaving 24 bases in between. From a lookup of the germline V gene, CDR1 and CDR2 are SGHDT and YYEEEE. The CDR3 holds 18 amino acids from the cysteine to the phenylalanine. This entry keeps only the CDR3 DNA: 54 bases, framed from base 1. The specimen was PBMCs, mostly from graft donor cells, collected 360 days after TCRalphabeta/CD19-depleted stem cell transplant. The receptor was derived from a boy younger than two who had a stem cell transplant for SCID, so the T cells may come from the graft donor. The chain is assembled from TRBV5-6 and TRBJ2-2; the D region may be TRBD1 or TRBD2, each matching 5 bases equally. The CDR3 region reads CASSPIGTGIVLTGELFF. The nucleotide sequence is given as TGTGCCAGCAGCCCGATTGGGACGGGTATCGTTTTAACCGGGGAGCTGTTTTTT.